This TCR beta chain was sequenced for a study of T cells after yellow fever vaccination (dated by TCRdb to between 2019 and 2020). In terms of the full investigation: The SMART-Seq v4 Ultra Low Input RNA kit was used to prepare libraries from fractions with low cell numbers. To follow T-cell clones before and after primary and booster YFV17D yellow fever vaccination, bulk TCR alpha and beta repertoires were sequenced over time. Bulk PBMC replicates and cell subsets were isolated from blood drawn at multiple timepoints before and after both primary and secondary immunization. Two healthy male donors made up the cohort, one aged 18 to 30 years and the other aged 30 to 40 years. General study outcomes and caveats: A small share of clonotypes occurred in both CD4 and CD8 compartments, likely arising from convergent recombination. After the booster, most of the clones that had expanded following primary vaccination were detected again (almost 98% of CD4 and around 87% of CD8), which suggests that memory was broadly maintained. FACS-sorted repertoires could contain abundant contaminating clonotypes from the bulk population, so computational filtering was required. Compared with the primary T-cell response, the secondary T-cell response was weaker but faster, peaking on day 5 rather than day 15. Only a couple of donors were included in the study, so the extent to which the findings can be generalized is limited.

Taken from cysteine to phenylalanine, the CDR3 has 16 residues. Only CDR3 DNA is held: 48 bases, read in frame from base 1. For CDR1 and CDR2, the germline V gene lists MGHRA and YSYEKL. V was cut back by 5 bases and J by 0 bases, leaving a gap of 16 bases between them. TCR cDNA was synthesized by 5'RACE template switching, which introduced a universal primer site and unique molecular identifiers. Priming for cDNA synthesis came from both the TCR alpha and TCR beta constant segments. Libraries were amplified in two PCR steps, with sample barcodes and sequencing adapters added in the second step. Sequencing of libraries was done on Illumina HiSeq 2500 (2x100 bp) or NovaSeq (2x150 bp). The authors processed their data as follows. Demultiplexing of reads and collapsing into UMI consensus sequences were performed with MIGEC, and V(D)J alignment was carried out with MiXCR. Vaccine-responding clonotypes were defined with edgeR using replicate PBMC samples, requiring FDR below 0.01 and a log2 fold change above 5 up to day 15. CD4 or CD8 identity was assigned to each bulk clonotype according to whether the clonotype was present at higher abundance in the sequenced CD4 repertoire or the sequenced CD8 repertoire. Through fastp at Q25 and MiXCR, TCRdb rebuilt clones from the public reads, retaining in-frame beta chains. Each entry merges the rows of one CDR3 protein and shows their most common DNA and genes. The V and J calls, along with clone size, are taken from TCRdb and not from the paper's own processing. The sample data list a few hundred thousand distinct CDR3 sequences, and approximately 8% of these were observed just once. In total, the top ten clones hold approximately 15% of the sample.

This sample's treatment or condition label indicates: live attenuated yellow fever vaccine strain. At each blood-draw timepoint, two biological replicates of bulk PBMCs were obtained. PBMCs were isolated from peripheral blood using a standard Ficoll-Paque protocol. RNA was extracted with TriZol from bulk PBMCs, CD4 and CD8 fractions, and dextramer-positive and dextramer-negative fractions. This clonotype came up a few times. It has no known antigen specificity. Nothing much larger sits one base from this clone, and base qualities are not available. The source is a young man who received the YFV17D yellow fever vaccine. Sequenced material: PBMCs, taken about 49 days after the first yellow fever vaccination. The chain is encoded by TRBV4-1 joined to TRBJ1-2; a weak D assignment points to TRBD1 (6 bases agree). The base sequence is TGCGCCAGCAGCTCCAGGACAGTAAAGTCTAACTATGGCTACACCTTC. This codes for CASSSRTVKSNYGYTF.